These 27 T cell receptor beta chains share one sample of origin, sequenced in a study of cytomegalovirus exposure and HLA in healthy donors. The PCR had 60 Vbeta and 13 Jbeta primers. Repertoires were generated with immunoSEQ multiplex PCR, while TCRdb's copy carries only in-frame clones and drops some. The sample shows 130,000 or so clones, around 80% of them seen only once. Sequenced: PBMCs. The receptors shown here come from a man aged 35 to 55 in good health and CMV-seronegative.

The chain joins TRBV19 to TRBJ2-7, with D possibly matching TRBD2 (6 bases). V was clipped by 10 bases and J by 3 bases, with 13 bases between them. CDR1 and CDR2 (germline): LNHDA, SQIVND (reference sequence). CDR3 size: 12 residues. CDR3 in amino acids: CATRDLGYEQYF. The CDR3, as DNA: TGTGCCACCAGGGACTTGGGCTACGAGCAGTACTTC.

The chain joins TRBV11-2 to TRBJ2-5, with D perhaps TRBD1 (5 bases). Trimming shortened V by 0 bases and J by 2 bases, and 10 bases separated the two germline ends. The CDR3 is 15 amino acids. In germline, CDR1 is SGHAT, CDR2 FQNNGV. The chain's CDR3 is CASSLDQGVQETQYF. In DNA, the CDR3 is TGTGCCAGCAGCTTAGACCAGGGTGTTCAAGAGACCCAGTACTTC.

This clone was recorded only once. V and J are TRBV9 and TRBJ1-1; D not certain. V was clipped by 0 bases and J by 13 bases, with 22 bases between them. CDR1 is SGDLS, CDR2 YYNGEE, per germline. The CDR3 has 15 amino acids. The CDR3 here is CASSVGQLLREKVFF. The CDR3 DNA is TGTGCCAGCAGCGTAGGGCAGCTACTCCGGGAGAAGGTTTTCTTT.

The chain joins TRBV5-1 to TRBJ1-4; the match to TRBD1 covers 7 bases. CDR1 is SGHRS and CDR2 is YFSETQ in the germline V gene. CDR3 length: 15 amino acids. The V gene end was trimmed by 4 bases and the J gene end by 4 bases; junction bases not matched to a gene: 7. The CDR3 sequence: CASSPLGQVNEKLFF. CDR3 bases: TGCGCCAGCAGCCCATTAGGACAGGTTAATGAAAAACTGTTTTTT. The full variable domain, rest sourced from reference TRBV5-1 and TRBJ1-4, is KAGVTQTPRYLIKTRGQQVTLSCSPISGHRSVSWYQQTPGQGLQFLFEYFSETQRNKGNFPGRFSGRQFSNSRSEMNVSTLELGDSALYLCASSPLGQVNEKLFFGSGTQLSVL.

This chain joins TRBV4-1 and TRBJ2-3, with 10 positions matching TRBD2. CDR3 length: 17 amino acids. V dropped 0 bases and J dropped 0; count of bases not matched to a gene: 3. Germline loops: CDR1 MGHRA, CDR2 YSYEKL. The DNA of the CDR3 is TGCGCCAGCAGCCAAGATACTAGCGGGGCTAGCACAGATACGCAGTATTTT. This codes for CASSQDTSGASTDTQYF.

The chain links TRBV5-6 to TRBJ2-3, with D tentatively TRBD1 (5 bases). V was shortened by 4 bases and J by 2 bases, with 17 bases between the two germline ends. This CDR3 region has 16 residues. Germline CDR1 is SGHDT and CDR2 is YYEEEE. The CDR3 loop is CASSTITGDFTDTQYF. The CDR3 coding sequence is TGTGCCAGCAGCACCATTACAGGTGACTTCACAGATACGCAGTATTTT.

This chain joins TRBV19 and TRBJ1-5, with TRBD1 as a possible D gene (6 bases). The V gene lost 4 bases and the J gene lost 2 bases, with 12 bases spanning the gap. The CDR3 sequence is 15 residues long. Germline V gives CDR1 LNHDA, CDR2 SQIVND (reference sequence). In nucleotides, the CDR3 is TGTGCCAGTAGTACGGGGACATTGGGCAATCAGCCCCAGCATTTT. Amino acid sequence: CASSTGTLGNQPQHF.

The rearrangement links TRBV28 to TRBJ2-7, with D tentatively TRBD1 (6 bases). With 5 bases removed from V and 4 bases from J, the gap between germline ends came to 21 bases. From germline, CDR1 is MDHEN and CDR2 SYDVKM. The CDR3 covers 16 residues. The CDR3 region is CASSPLNRVKAYEQYF. The CDR3 DNA reads as TGTGCCAGCAGTCCACTCAACAGGGTCAAGGCTTACGAGCAGTACTTC.

This clone came up a few times. The chain links TRBV7-2 to TRBJ1-6; 9 bases line up with TRBD1. Germline trimming cut 1 base from V and 8 bases from J; bases unmatched to any gene: 3. The CDR3 is made up of 15 amino acids. Germline CDR1 is SGHTA and CDR2 is FQGNSA. CDR3 sequence reads: CASSLGTGVYSPLHF. The CDR3 region has the DNA TGTGCCAGCAGCTTAGGGACAGGGGTTTATTCACCCCTCCACTTT.

J is TRBJ2-5 and V is TRBV7-2; D call uncertain. V was cut by 5 bases and J by 5 bases, with 15 bases left in between. Germline CDR1 and CDR2: SGHTA and FQGNSA. The CDR3 has 14 amino acids. The DNA of the CDR3 is TGTGCCAGCAGCAAAGAGGCCCAGAGGGAGACCCAGTACTTC. Translated, it gives CASSKEAQRETQYF.

The rearrangement links TRBV27 to TRBJ1-5; a weak D match, TRBD1 (6 bases). This CDR3 comprises 16 residues. CDR1 MNHEY and CDR2 SMNVEV come from the germline V gene (reference sequence). The germline V and J ends were trimmed by 4 bases and 6 bases, with 19 bases remaining between them. Written as DNA, the CDR3 is TGTGCCAGCAGTTATCATGGCAGGGGAAGCGGTCAGCCCCAGCATTTT. Translating it yields CASSYHGRGSGQPQHF.

V is TRBV2 and J is TRBJ1-5, with a tentative D call TRBD1 (5 bases). The CDR3 is 14 amino acids. Germline CDR1 is SNHLY and CDR2 is FYNNEI. V shed 3 bases and J shed 2 bases, with 8 bases lying between them. CDR3 nucleotide sequence: TGTGCCAGCAGTGACAGGGAGGGCAATCAGCCCCAGCATTTT. Encoded protein: CASSDREGNQPQHF.

The chain employs TRBV21-1 and TRBJ1-5; TRBD1 is the table's D call, not checked against the DNA. TRBV21-1 is a recognized pseudogene. CDR3 length: 15 amino acids. This chain's CDR3 is CASSNPNRINQPQHF. The DNA of the CDR3 is TGTGCCAGCAGCAACCCGAACAGAATCAATCAGCCCCAGCATTTT.

The chain employs TRBV29-1 and TRBJ1-5, with D maybe TRBD1 (5 bases). The CDR3 has 11 residues. In germline, CDR1 is SQVTM, CDR2 ANQGSEA. The V and J ends lost 5 bases and 11 bases respectively, with 13 bases between them. The CDR3 DNA sequence: TGCAGCGTTTACGACAGCTACACCCAGCATTTT. Translating it yields CSVYDSYTQHF.

Here the CDR3 DNA reads TGCAGCGTTGAAGGGCGCGACAGGGGGAATGAGCAGTTCTTC. Translating gives CSVEGRDRGNEQFF. This chain joins TRBV29-1 and TRBJ2-1; 9 bases align to TRBD1. V was pared by 1 base and J by 7 bases, with 5 bases of the junction left unmatched. Germline V CDR1 and CDR2: SQVTM, ANQGSEA. The CDR3 has 14 residues.

The chain employs TRBV28 and TRBJ1-1; tentatively, D is TRBD1 (5 bases). V lost 6 bases and J lost 4, with 18 bases in between. Germline V CDR1 and CDR2: MDHEN, SYDVKM. CDR3 size: 15 residues. This chain's CDR3 is CASSRVGGFGTEAFF. The CDR3 DNA sequence: TGTGCCAGCAGCCGGGTCGGGGGATTCGGCACTGAAGCTTTCTTT.

The rearrangement joins TRBV9 to TRBJ2-5, with 7 bases fitting TRBD2. Per the germline V gene, CDR1 is SGDLS and CDR2 is YYNGEE. Losses at the gene ends were 0 bases for V and 3 bases for J; bases not matched to a gene: 5. The CDR3 is 15 residues long. CDR3 amino acids: CASSVEASGEETQYF. The CDR3 region has the DNA TGTGCCAGCAGCGTAGAAGCTAGCGGCGAAGAGACCCAGTACTTC.

This clone was counted a few times. The chain has TRBV18 and TRBJ1-3, with TRBD1 as a possible D gene (6 bases). Trimming cost V 1 base and J 4 bases, with 11 bases left between them. CDR3 length equals 15 residues. Germline V lookup: CDR1 KGHSH, CDR2 LQKENI. Here the CDR3 DNA reads TGTGCCAGCTCACCACTCAGGGGAATCGGAAACACCATATATTTT. This gives the protein CASSPLRGIGNTIYF.

This clone is a singleton in its sample. This chain uses TRBV28 with TRBJ2-1; tentative D call: TRBD2 (7 bases). The CDR3 is made up of 16 amino acids. Germline V CDR1 and CDR2: MDHEN, SYDVKM. Trimming took off 5 bases at V and 3 bases at J, with 17 bases between the two ends. CDR3 protein: CASSPGGHLVYNEQFF. The CDR3 nucleotides are TGTGCCAGCAGTCCGGGGGGACACCTTGTCTACAATGAGCAGTTCTTC.

The CDR3 sequence: CASSKTGLFYNEQFF. The CDR3 DNA sequence: TGTGCCAGCAGCAAGACAGGGTTGTTTTACAATGAGCAGTTCTTC. V usage is TRBV2 and J usage is TRBJ2-1; 7 bases match TRBD1. The CDR3 length is 15 residues. CDR1 and CDR2 (germline): SNHLY, FYNNEI. J lost 4 bases, V lost 6 bases, and 9 bases had no gene match.

The chain couples TRBV6-5 to TRBJ2-5; TRBD1 matches 10 bases. Germline assignment: CDR1 MNHEY and CDR2 SVGAGI. Unmatched junction bases numbered 12, after V lost 4 bases and J lost 7 bases. This CDR3 is built from 16 residues. The CDR3 DNA follows: TGTGCCAGCAGTTTCGGAGACAGGGGGCAACTTGGGACCCAGTACTTC. Its protein is CASSFGDRGQLGTQYF.

The chain links TRBV25-1 to TRBJ1-6; D unclear. Germline V lookup: CDR1 MGHDK, CDR2 SYGVNS. CDR3 length equals 14 residues. Trimming pared 2 bases from V and 8 bases from J, leaving 10 bases between. CDR3 DNA sequence: TGTGCCAGCAGTGAAATTTCGGGAGATTCACCCCTCCACTTT. Protein: CASSEISGDSPLHF.

The chain recombines TRBV28 with TRBJ1-2; D is perhaps TRBD1 (6 bases). Germline assignment: CDR1 MDHEN and CDR2 SYDVKM. This CDR3 comprises 14 residues. The germline V and J ends were trimmed by 2 bases and 6 bases, with 13 bases remaining between them. The CDR3 sequence is CASSLSWGRDGYTF. CDR3 sequence (DNA): TGTGCCAGCAGTTTAAGTTGGGGGCGCGATGGCTACACCTTC.

The J gene is TRBJ2-1, the V gene TRBV9, with 11 bases matching TRBD2. The CDR3 runs to 16 residues. V shed 3 bases, J shed 4 bases, and the junction held 6 bases outside the gene matches. The germline V gene has CDR1 SGDLS and CDR2 YYNGEE. The CDR3 loop reads CASSALTSGGYNEQFF. CDR3 nucleotides: TGTGCCAGCAGCGCCTTAACTAGCGGGGGATACAATGAGCAGTTCTTC.

CDR3 bases: TGCGCCAGCAGCCAAAGGGACAGGGAATTTTTCGCTGAAGCTTTCTTT. It is translated as CASSQRDREFFAEAFF. This rearrangement joins TRBV4-1 to TRBJ1-1; 9 bases agree with TRBD1. This CDR3 is 16 amino acids long. V dropped 2 bases and J dropped 6; count of bases not matched to a gene: 10. CDR1 and CDR2 from the germline V gene are MGHRA and YSYEKL.

V usage is TRBV28 and J usage is TRBJ1-4; no firm D call. The CDR3 is 12 amino acids. Germline V lookup: CDR1 MDHEN, CDR2 SYDVKM. The germline V and J ends were trimmed by 3 bases and 10 bases, with 9 bases remaining between them. The chain's CDR3 is CASSLGRGKLFF. The CDR3 bases are TGTGCCAGCAGTTTGGGCCGGGGAAAACTGTTTTTT.

This CDR3 is CASSELGWNEKLFF. The CDR3 coding sequence is TGTGCCAGCAGTGAACTAGGCTGGAATGAAAAACTGTTTTTT. This chain links TRBV6-1 with TRBJ1-4; D is uncertain. V dropped 2 bases and J dropped 5 bases, with 9 bases sitting between them. Per the germline V gene, CDR1 is MNHNS and CDR2 is SASEGT. The CDR3 contains 14 residues.